These T cell receptor beta chains were read from a single sample in a study of T cells in Graves' hyperthyroidism and ophthalmopathy. A single record per CDR3 protein comes from TCRdb applying MiXCR to the multiplex PCR reads. The sample lists a few hundred thousand distinct CDR3 sequences, 40% to 55% occurring once. Source material: peripheral blood or thyroid tissue (not recorded which). The source of these receptors is a woman aged 18-35 years with Graves' hyperthyroidism. The CDR3 runs from the conserved cysteine through the conserved F or W. The D gene is left open where the match is weak. Size is stated for part of the rows, as once, few or many counts, or as a class when the clone is expanded.

d_call: -
v_call: TRBV25-1
clone_size: many
j_call: TRBJ2-5
cdr3_aa: CASSGTGLAVTQYF
cdr3_nt: TGTGCCAGCAGTGGTACAGGGTTGGCAGTGACCCAGTACTTC

d_call: -
v_call: TRBV6-1
clone_size: -
j_call: TRBJ1-4
cdr3_aa: CASSEVRIELGNEKLFF
cdr3_nt: TGTGCCAGCAGTGAAGTTCGCATCGAGTTGGGTAATGAAAAACTGTTTTTT

d_call: TRBD1
v_call: TRBV5-1
clone_size: -
j_call: TRBJ1-1
cdr3_aa: CASSLGQGALGTEAFF
cdr3_nt: TGCGCCAGCAGCTTGGGACAGGGGGCGTTGGGTACTGAAGCTTTCTTT

d_call: -
v_call: TRBV27
clone_size: few
j_call: TRBJ1-2
cdr3_aa: CASSLYGIPNYGYTF
cdr3_nt: TGTGCCAGCAGTTTATACGGCATCCCTAACTATGGCTACACCTTC

d_call: TRBD1
v_call: TRBV5-1
clone_size: many
j_call: TRBJ1-2
cdr3_aa: CASSPPPGGFDYGYTF
cdr3_nt: TGCGCCAGCAGCCCTCCCCCAGGGGGCTTTGACTATGGCTACACCTTC

d_call: -
v_call: TRBV5-8
clone_size: many
j_call: TRBJ2-2
cdr3_aa: CASSFGATNTGELFF
cdr3_nt: TGTGCCAGCAGCTTCGGGGCTACTAACACCGGGGAGCTGTTTTTT

d_call: -
v_call: TRBV4-2
clone_size: -
j_call: TRBJ2-5
cdr3_aa: CASSHWDGSTDTQYF
cdr3_nt: TGTGCCAGCAGCCATTGGGACGGGAGTACAGATACGCAGTACTTC

d_call: -
v_call: TRBV29-1
clone_size: -
j_call: TRBJ2-5
cdr3_aa: CSVERVGPETQYF
cdr3_nt: TGCAGCGTTGAAAGGGTTGGGCCAGAGACCCAGTACTTC

d_call: TRBD1
v_call: TRBV11-3
clone_size: many
j_call: TRBJ2-7
cdr3_aa: CASSSRTGQYEQYF
cdr3_nt: TGTGCCAGCAGCTCGCGGACAGGGCAATACGAGCAGTACTTC

d_call: -
v_call: TRBV5-5
clone_size: -
j_call: TRBJ2-3
cdr3_aa: CASSRSGSTDTQYF
cdr3_nt: TGTGCCAGCAGCCGTAGCGGATCCACAGATACGCAGTATTTT

d_call: -
v_call: TRBV6-6
clone_size: -
j_call: TRBJ1-5
cdr3_aa: CASMIQHF
cdr3_nt: TGTGCCAGCATGATCCAGCATTTT